The 24 T cell receptor beta chains presented below share a single source sample, sequenced in a study of tumor-infiltrating lymphocytes in glioblastoma multiforme. Multiple V-beta primers and a C-beta primer amplified TCRB from RNA. Each CDR3 protein gets one entry after TCRdb re-called the multiplex PCR reads with MiXCR. The data hold about 15,000 distinct CDR3 sequences, with 65% to 85% observed a single time. The sequencing input was brain tumor tissue. All receptors come from a male donor with glioblastoma.

The chain links TRBV6-5 to TRBJ1-3; TRBD1 might be the D (5 bases). The germline V and J ends were trimmed by 4 bases and 0 bases, with 10 bases remaining between them. The germline CDR1 and CDR2 sequences are MNHEY and SVGAGI. CDR3 length equals 15 residues. The CDR3: CASSSPGFSGNTIYF. For the CDR3, the DNA is TGTGCCAGCAGTTCTCCAGGGTTCTCTGGAAACACCATATATTTT.

Turning to this clonotype: An end of the junction differs from the germline gene, which may be a read error. The chain combines TRBV4-1 with TRBJ1-1, with no clear D. The CDR3 has 13 residues. The germline CDR1 and CDR2 sequences are MGHRA and YSYEKL. The CDR3 protein is CASSQEISSEASF. DNA of the CDR3: TGCGCGAGCAGCCAAGAGATTTCGTCTGAAGCTTCCTTT.

The chain uses TRBV6-5 and TRBJ1-2; 7 bases map to TRBD1. V lost 8 bases and J lost 0; bases outside the gene matches: 18. Germline V gene sequence: CDR1 MNHEY, CDR2 SVGAGI. This CDR3 has 18 amino acids. The CDR3 spells CASRLRPGRGSTNYGYTF. The CDR3 DNA reads TGTGCCAGCCGTTTACGGCCGGGCAGGGGGAGTACTAACTATGGCTACACCTTC.

In its sample, this clonotype was seen once. The CDR3 here is CASTSRGVDEKLFF. CDR3 nucleotides: TGTGCCAGCACCTCCCGAGGTGTTGATGAAAAACTGTTTTTT. This chain uses TRBV6-6 with TRBJ1-4; D is unclear. Per the germline V gene, CDR1 is MNHNY and CDR2 is SVGAGI (reference sequence). This CDR3 spans 14 amino acids. The germline V and J ends were trimmed by 7 bases and 6 bases, with 15 bases remaining between them.

Remarks on this clonotype: The germline gene is not matched at one end of the junction; a read error may be the cause. The V gene is TRBV20-1, the J gene TRBJ2-7, with 8 bases that match TRBD2. The CDR3 has 15 residues. Looked up from germline, CDR1 is DFQATT and CDR2 is SNEGSKA (reference sequence). CDR3 sequence: CNARDPSGSVHEQCF. CDR3 bases: TGCAATGCCAGGGACCCCAGCGGGAGTGTCCACGAGCAGTGCTTC.

About this clonotype itself: Because it lacks the conserved phenylalanine or tryptophan at the end, this CDR3 is likely a read error. The chain couples TRBV6-2 or TRBV6-3 to TRBJ2-1, with 7 positions matching TRBD2. Germline CDR1 MNHEY, CDR2 SVGEGT. CDR3 length: 13 amino acids. V was pared by 2 bases and J by 8 bases, with 3 bases of the junction left unmatched. The CDR3 DNA reads as TGTGCCAGCAGTTACGGGGGGGTCCATGAGCAGTTCCTC. It encodes CASSYGGVHEQFL.

In regard to this clonotype: This may come from a read error, since a much larger clone is one base off. The CDR3 protein is CSSSFKTGELFF. The CDR3 nucleotides read TGTTCCAGCAGTTTTAAAACCGGGGAGCTGTTTTTT. The chain joins TRBV6-2 or TRBV6-3 to TRBJ2-2; D remains ambiguous. Germline CDR1 is MNHEY and CDR2 is SVGEGT. The CDR3 covers 12 residues.

The gene calls are TRBV4-1 and TRBJ2-5, with 7 bases matching TRBD1. The CDR3 consists of 20 residues. The ends lost 3 bases at V and 1 base at J; junction bases unmatched: 20. Germline V gene data show CDR1 as MGHRA and CDR2 as YSYEKL. Written as DNA, the CDR3 is TGCGCCAGCAGCCAGAGAGGACAGGCAAGACTCTGGGATCCCCAAGAGACCCAGTACTTC. This sequence encodes CASSQRGQARLWDPQETQYF.

This chain links TRBV6-1 with TRBJ2-1; TRBD2 aligns across 7 bases. With 9 bases clipped from V and 0 bases from J, the junction kept 2 bases outside the gene matches. This CDR3 spans 13 amino acids. CDR1 and CDR2 from the germline V gene are MNHNS and SASEGT. CDR3 coding DNA: TGTGCCAGAAGCGGGGACTCCTACAATGAGCAGTTCTTC. Its translation is CARSGDSYNEQFF.

With regard to this clonotype: Its ends do not fully match the called genes, so a read error is possible. The chain's CDR3 is CASYNLASGVSPLHF. The DNA for the CDR3 is TGCGCCAGCTATAACCTGGCATCTGGGGTTTCACCTCTCCACTTT. The J gene is TRBJ1-6, the V gene TRBV4-1; D is unresolved. The germline CDR1 and CDR2 sequences are MGHRA and YSYEKL. The CDR3 has 15 amino acids.

The V call is TRBV20-1, the J call TRBJ2-1; D not certain. Germline V lookup: CDR1 DFQATT, CDR2 SNEGSKA (reference sequence). V shed 5 bases and J shed 12 bases, with 20 bases lying between them. The CDR3 spans 13 residues. CDR3 nucleotides: TGCAGTGCTGGTCCCGAACGCCAATTAGGGCAGTTCTTC. Protein product: CSAGPERQLGQFF.

The V gene is TRBV11-1, the J gene TRBJ2-3, with a weak D call TRBD2 (5 bases). This CDR3 spans 14 amino acids. V was shortened by 1 base and J by 3 bases, with 8 bases between the two germline ends. The V gene's germline CDR1 is SGHAT and CDR2 FQDESV (reference sequence). The CDR3 bases are TGTGCCAGCAGCTTAGGGCGGGTTACAGATACGCAGTATTTT. It specifies CASSLGRVTDTQYF.

This clonotype was picked up many times. The chain combines TRBV10-3 with TRBJ2-1; no reliable D call. The CDR3 is made up of 14 amino acids. Trimming cost V 10 bases and J 0 bases, with 13 bases left between them. Germline CDR1 reads ENHRY; CDR2 reads SYGVKD. The CDR3 sequence: CATRSSFSYNEQFF. CDR3 bases: TGTGCCACCCGTTCGAGCTTCTCCTACAATGAGCAGTTCTTC.

With regard to this clonotype: An end of the junction does not agree with germline; a read error may underlie this. The gene calls are TRBV5-1 and TRBJ2-3; 7 bases agree with TRBD2. The CDR3 length is 17 residues. From germline, CDR1 is SGHRS and CDR2 YFSETQ. CDR3 region: CASSLDRLSGGTGTQYF. The CDR3, as DNA: TGCGCCAGCAGCTTGGATCGGCTATCGGGAGGCACAGGTACGCAGTATTTT.

The chain employs TRBV12-3 or TRBV12-4 and TRBJ1-2; D is ambiguous. V lost 4 bases and J 4 bases, leaving 19 bases between the germline ends. The CDR3 covers 16 residues. CDR3 sequence reads: CASSSIGVVGSYGYTF. CDR3 nucleotides: TGTGCCAGCAGTTCCATCGGGGTCGTTGGGTCCTATGGCTACACCTTC.

As concerns this clonotype: Sequence at one end of the junction differs from germline and may be a read error. V gene TRBV20-1 combines with J gene TRBJ2-1, with 7 positions matching TRBD2. The CDR3 consists of 14 residues. Germline V gene sequence: CDR1 DFQATT, CDR2 SNEGSKA (reference sequence). The CDR3 is CSAIGPQGGQRVFF. The CDR3 nucleotides are TGTAGTGCTATAGGCCCCCAGGGAGGGCAGAGGGTGTTCTTC.

About this clonotype: This could be a read error, since a much larger clone is one nucleotide away. The chain recombines TRBV2 with TRBJ2-1; D is unclear. Germline V gene data show CDR1 as SNHLY and CDR2 as FYNNEI. The CDR3 is 9 residues long. The CDR3 DNA is TGTGTCAGCAGTGATGAGCAGTTCTTC. This sequence encodes CVSSDEQFF.

The chain employs TRBV6-2 or TRBV6-3 and TRBJ2-3; D is unclear. This CDR3 has 13 amino acids. The V gene lost 2 bases and the J gene lost 4 bases, with 7 bases spanning the gap. Germline CDR1 reads MNHEY; CDR2 reads SVGEGT. CDR3: CASSYQAPDTQYF. CDR3 in DNA: TGTGCCAGCAGTTACCAGGCTCCAGATACGCAGTATTTT.

With respect to this clonotype: Likely a read error: the CDR3 ends without its conserved phenylalanine or tryptophan. This rearrangement joins TRBV20-1 to TRBJ2-7; 9 bases match TRBD2. The CDR3 has 15 amino acids. Losses at the gene ends were 1 base for V and 7 bases for J; bases not matched to a gene: 11. Germline CDR1 DFQATT, CDR2 SNEGSKA (reference sequence). The CDR3 nucleotides read TGCAGTGCTAGAGGGCTAGCGGGATGGTTGTATGAGCAGTACTCC. It codes for CSARGLAGWLYEQYS.

The sample holds a few counts of this clonotype. The junction shows a germline mismatch at one end, possibly a read error. This rearrangement joins TRBV7-9 to TRBJ2-3; 8 bases are a match to TRBD2. The CDR3 length is 17 residues. Germline lookup yields CDR1 SEHNR and CDR2 FQNEAQ (reference sequence). DNA of the CDR3: TGTGCCAGCAGATTAATGGGGGGACTAGTAGGCACAGATAGGCAGTATTTT. It translates to CASRLMGGLVGTDRQYF.

Concerning this clonotype itself: As the CDR3 is not closed by the conserved phenylalanine or tryptophan, this likely results from a read error. The chain couples TRBV11-1 to TRBJ2-2; TRBD2 is a possible D gene (5 bases). Looked up from germline, CDR1 is SGHAT and CDR2 is FQDESV (reference sequence). There are 15 residues in the CDR3. In DNA, the CDR3 is TGCGCCAGCGGCTTGATGGCGACGGACACCGGGGAGCTGTTTCTT. Translating gives CASGLMATDTGELFL.

The V and J genes are TRBV4-2 and TRBJ1-4, with D uncertain. This CDR3 contains 15 residues. The germline V gene has CDR1 LGHNA and CDR2 YNFKEQ. Trimming removed 5 bases from V and 6 bases from J, with 16 bases in between. The CDR3 region has the DNA TGTGCCAGCAGCGAAGGGCCTGACCGGGATGAAAAACTGTTTTTT. Protein sequence: CASSEGPDRDEKLFF.

This clonotype was seen only once. Given the absence of the conserved phenylalanine or tryptophan at the CDR3 end, a read error is likely. The chain is built from TRBV6-5 and TRBJ2-3; 9 bases are shared with TRBD2. The length of the CDR3 is 14 residues. The V gene's germline CDR1 is MNHEY and CDR2 SVGAGI. The CDR3 loop reads CASGTGGRADTQYL. The CDR3 DNA reads TGCGCCAGTGGGACTGGCGGGAGGGCAGATACGCAGTATTTG.

V usage is TRBV11-3 and J usage is TRBJ2-1; D perhaps matches TRBD2 (7 bases). In germline, CDR1 is SGHNT, CDR2 YENEEA. The CDR3 totals 13 residues. The chain's CDR3 is CVGSSRGGGEQFF. The CDR3 DNA follows: TGTGTCGGCAGCTCGAGGGGGGGGGGTGAGCAGTTCTTC.